This TCR beta chain came from a study of vaccination effects on CD4 cells after COVID-19. Within the ViraFEST assay, antigen-specific CD4+ T cells underwent expansion with viral peptide pools prior to sequencing. Once cultured for about 9 days, the cells underwent separation to obtain CD4+ T cells. Participants were vaccinated with two doses of either the BNT162b2 or mRNA-1273 vaccine. Researchers reported culturing approximately 2.2 million PBMC in each well, adding around 10 IU/ml IL-2 and about 10 ug/ml peptides. Regarding this clone: Its antigen remains unknown.

The assay was immunoSEQ multiplex PCR, and TCRdb's table has in-frame clones only and misses some. Among about 25,000 clones listed, about three quarters were seen once. Per germline, CDR1 SEHNR and CDR2 FQNEAQ (reference sequence). This CDR3 has 15 residues. The V gene end was trimmed by 3 bases and the J gene end by 6 bases; junction bases not matched to a gene: 9. This chain links TRBV7-9 with TRBJ2-3; 7 bases align to TRBD1. The receptor was derived from a human donor who received a COVID-19 vaccine. The sample in question was CD4+ T cells from PBMCs cultured with HCoV-NL63 spike peptides, obtained after COVID-19 vaccination. Here the CDR3 DNA reads TGTGCCAGCAGCTTGGGATCTGACAGGGTTGATACGCAGTATTTT. It translates to CASSLGSDRVDTQYF.